Presented here are 22 T cell receptor beta chains from one specimen sequenced in a study of blood T cell repertoires in COVID-19. Assay used: immunoSEQ multiplex PCR; TCRdb lists only in-frame clones, some missing. The sample has 200,000 to 300,000 clones, approximately 80% seen once. Sequenced input: peripheral blood. The receptors derive from a man between 60 and 70 years old with acute or convalescent COVID-19.

In its sample, this clone was seen once. The rearrangement links TRBV3-1 (or the pseudogene TRBV3-2) to TRBJ1-4; TRBD1 might be the D (6 bases). Looked up from germline, CDR1 is LGHDT and CDR2 is YNNKEL (reference sequence). The CDR3 extends over 15 amino acids. Trimming left V 2 bases short and J 5 bases short, with 12 bases between. The CDR3 sequence: CASSQMLTGNEKLFF. The CDR3 nucleotides are TGTGCCAGCAGCCAAATGCTTACAGGGAATGAAAAACTGTTTTTT.

This chain connects TRBV5-1 to TRBJ2-1; TRBD2 might be the D (6 bases). Germline CDR1 reads SGHRS; CDR2 reads YFSETQ. The CDR3 loop spans 15 amino acids. The germline V and J ends were trimmed by 3 bases and 1 base, with 11 bases remaining between them. The CDR3 nucleotides read TGCGCCAGCAGCTGGGTCGGGGGATCCTACAATGAGCAGTTCTTC. Protein product: CASSWVGGSYNEQFF.

V and J are TRBV6-5 and TRBJ1-1, with 10 bases identical to TRBD1. The trim removed 6 bases at V and 4 bases at J, leaving 8 bases unmatched. Germline CDR1 is MNHEY and CDR2 is SVGAGI. The CDR3 has 15 residues. CDR3 residues: CASRTWDRGVTEAFF. As DNA, the CDR3 is TGTGCCAGCAGAACTTGGGACAGGGGAGTCACTGAAGCTTTCTTT.

The CDR3 is CASSWQGTNQPQHF. CDR3 bases: TGTGCCAGCAGTTGGCAGGGCACCAATCAGCCCCAGCATTTT. The rearrangement joins TRBV6-5 to TRBJ1-5; D is perhaps TRBD1 (5 bases). The CDR3 contains 14 residues. The ends were cut back, 4 bases at V and 3 bases at J, with 10 bases in the middle. Germline V gene data show CDR1 as MNHEY and CDR2 as SVGAGI.

The chain recombines TRBV6-1 with TRBJ2-2; 13 nucleotides agree with TRBD2. Germline lookup yields CDR1 MNHNS and CDR2 SASEGT. With V trimmed by 0 bases and J by 0 bases, 19 bases remained unmatched. This CDR3 comprises 24 residues. The DNA of the CDR3 is TGTGCCAGCAGTGAAGCCGGTCAACCTTTGGGCTGGACTAGCGGGGGCCCGAACACCGGGGAGCTGTTTTTT. It codes for CASSEAGQPLGWTSGGPNTGELFF.

The chain has TRBV25-1 and TRBJ2-7; D remains ambiguous. With 1 base removed from V and 3 bases from J, the gap between germline ends came to 19 bases. The CDR3 has 17 residues. CDR1 is MGHDK and CDR2 is SYGVNS in the germline V gene. The CDR3 DNA sequence: TGTGCCAGCAGTGAATCTCCATCGTCTAGAGCTCACTACGAGCAGTACTTC. Translated, it gives CASSESPSSRAHYEQYF.

This chain joins TRBV6-4 and TRBJ1-6; D is perhaps TRBD1 (6 bases). This CDR3 spans 14 amino acids. Trimming left V 3 bases short and J 7 bases short, with 10 bases between. Germline-derived CDR1 and CDR2 are MRHNA and SNTAGT. The CDR3, as DNA: TGTGCCAGCAGTGAGAGGACAGAAAATTCACCCCTCCACTTT. Amino acids: CASSERTENSPLHF.

J is TRBJ2-5 and V is TRBV28; D gene ambiguous. V was cut by 5 bases and J by 5 bases, with 12 bases left in between. Looked up from germline, CDR1 is MDHEN and CDR2 is SYDVKM. This CDR3 comprises 13 residues. CDR3 sequence: CASSPPPLETQYF. The CDR3 DNA follows: TGTGCCAGCAGTCCCCCCCCCTTGGAGACCCAGTACTTC.

The rearrangement links TRBV29-1 to TRBJ1-4, with 12 bases lining up with TRBD1. The CDR3 extends over 13 amino acids. J gave up 9 bases and V 3 bases, and 2 bases lay outside the gene matches. Germline-derived CDR1 and CDR2 are SQVTM and ANQGSEA. CDR3 nucleotide sequence: TGCAGCGTTGAGGGACAGGGGGCGAAAAAACTGTTTTTT. This sequence encodes CSVEGQGAKKLFF.

The chain carries TRBV3-1 (or the pseudogene TRBV3-2) and TRBJ1-5; 11 bases align to TRBD1. V gave up 6 bases and J gave up 5 bases; unmatched junction bases: 6. This CDR3 spans 15 amino acids. Per germline, CDR1 LGHDT and CDR2 YNNKEL (reference sequence). CDR3 coding DNA: TGTGCCAGCAGGGGACAGGGGGTGGGCGATCAGCCCCAGCATTTT. Amino acids: CASRGQGVGDQPQHF.

The chain has TRBV30 and TRBJ1-2, with D perhaps TRBD1 (6 bases). V gave up 2 bases and J gave up 4 bases, with 11 bases separating them. In germline, CDR1 is GTSNPN, CDR2 SVGIG (reference sequence). The CDR3 has 13 amino acids. The DNA of the CDR3 is TGTGCCTGGAGTACAGGGCTTGCCTATGGCTACACCTTC. The encoded protein is CAWSTGLAYGYTF.

The V call is TRBV19, the J call TRBJ1-1; 8 nucleotides line up with TRBD1. The CDR3 contains 15 residues. J gave up 6 bases and V 7 bases, and 13 bases lay outside the gene matches. Germline V gives CDR1 LNHDA, CDR2 SQIVND (reference sequence). CDR3 residues: CASTPSGQGYPEAFF. The DNA for the CDR3 is TGTGCCAGTACCCCAAGCGGACAGGGTTATCCTGAAGCTTTCTTT.

The chain has TRBV5-4 and TRBJ1-2; 8 nucleotides line up with TRBD1. V lost 0 bases to trimming and J lost 4 bases; unmatched junction nucleotides: 2. The CDR3 is 14 residues long. Looked up from germline, CDR1 is SGHNT and CDR2 is YYREEE (reference sequence). The CDR3 region is CASSLGQGIYGYTF. The CDR3 bases are TGTGCCAGCAGCTTGGGACAGGGGATCTATGGCTACACCTTC.

V gene TRBV2 combines with J gene TRBJ2-7; the D gene is possibly TRBD1 (5 bases). The CDR3 is made up of 16 amino acids. The germline V gene encodes CDR1 SNHLY and CDR2 FYNNEI. The V and J ends lost 2 bases and 2 bases respectively, with 16 bases between them. The CDR3 DNA reads as TGTGCCAGCAGTGAAAGGGCTCAGTTGGGGCCCTACGAGCAGTACTTC. This encodes CASSERAQLGPYEQYF.

This clone was counted a few times. V and J are TRBV19 and TRBJ1-3; tentative D call: TRBD1 (5 bases). With 7 bases removed from V and 1 base from J, the gap between germline ends came to 14 bases. In germline, CDR1 is LNHDA, CDR2 SQIVND (reference sequence). The CDR3 sequence is 15 residues long. This CDR3 reads CASTMSGASGNTIYF. CDR3 nucleotide sequence: TGTGCCAGTACCATGAGTGGGGCTTCTGGAAACACCATATATTTT.

The chain links TRBV19 to TRBJ1-3, with TRBD1 matching over 8 bases. Losses at the gene ends were 10 bases for V and 0 bases for J; bases not matched to a gene: 8. Per germline, CDR1 LNHDA and CDR2 SQIVND (reference sequence). There are 15 residues in the CDR3. The CDR3 reads CATRTGQFSGNTIYF. Here the CDR3 DNA reads TGTGCCACCCGGACAGGGCAGTTCTCTGGAAACACCATATATTTT.

V usage is TRBV14 and J usage is TRBJ1-1; the D is unclear. The CDR3 has 14 residues. The germline V gene encodes CDR1 SGHDN and CDR2 FVKESK. Trimming took 4 bases from V and 0 from J, leaving 9 bases between them. The CDR3 coding sequence is TGTGCCAGCAGCCGCTCGGAGGTGAACACTGAAGCTTTCTTT. It codes for CASSRSEVNTEAFF.

J is TRBJ2-1 and V is TRBV18, with 7 bases matching TRBD2. Looked up from germline, CDR1 is KGHSH and CDR2 is LQKENI. This CDR3 comprises 14 residues. V lost 6 bases, J lost 3 bases, and 5 bases stayed unmatched. The CDR3 DNA follows: TGTGCCAGCTCCGAAGCGGGACGCTACAATGAGCAGTTCTTC. This sequence encodes CASSEAGRYNEQFF.

V is TRBV9 and J is TRBJ2-7; 7 nucleotides align to TRBD2. Germline V lookup: CDR1 SGDLS, CDR2 YYNGEE. CDR3 length: 17 amino acids. V shed 0 bases, J shed 5 bases, and the junction held 14 bases outside the gene matches. The CDR3 DNA is TGTGCCAGCAGCGTAGGGGATAGCGGGTGGAGGGGAAACGAGCAGTACTTC. Translated: CASSVGDSGWRGNEQYF.

The chain combines TRBV3-1 (or the pseudogene TRBV3-2) with TRBJ2-6, with TRBD1 matching over 8 bases. CDR1 is LGHDT and CDR2 is YNNKEL in the germline V gene (reference sequence). V lost 4 bases to trimming and J lost 0 bases; unmatched junction nucleotides: 5. The CDR3 runs to 17 residues. DNA for the CDR3: TGTGCCAGCAGCCCCGGGACAGGTGTCTCTGGGGCCAACGTCCTGACTTTC. Protein: CASSPGTGVSGANVLTF.

This clone turned up a few times. The chain carries TRBV6-1 and TRBJ1-2; perhaps TRBD1 as D (5 bases). This CDR3 comprises 16 residues. Looked up from germline, CDR1 is MNHNS and CDR2 is SASEGT. The V end lost 1 base, the J end lost 4 bases, and 16 bases lay between the germline ends. The CDR3 nucleotides are TGTGCCAGCAGTGAAGGCTTAGGGGCACACCTCTATGGCTACACCTTC. Translating it yields CASSEGLGAHLYGYTF.

V and J are TRBV19 and TRBJ1-5, with 8 bases fitting TRBD1. Per the germline V gene, CDR1 is LNHDA and CDR2 is SQIVND (reference sequence). The J segment lost 9 bases and the V segment lost 7 bases, leaving 11 bases of the junction unmatched. The CDR3 sequence is 14 residues long. The CDR3 region is CASTLGQGQRPQHF. CDR3 DNA: TGTGCCAGTACCCTAGGACAGGGTCAACGGCCCCAGCATTTT.